This T cell receptor beta chain was recovered during a study of blood T cell repertoires in COVID-19. Background on the study: There were acute and convalescent COVID-19 samples, and they came from the United States, Italy and Spain.

Germline CDR1 and CDR2: DFQATT and SNEGSKA (reference sequence). The CDR3 consists of 12 residues. V gave up 3 bases and J gave up 4 bases, with 9 bases separating them. Data came from immunoSEQ multiplex PCR; TCRdb stores just in-frame clones and leaves some out. Among some 250,000 clones listed, over 70% were seen once. The V and J genes are TRBV20-1 and TRBJ1-2, with TRBD1 as a possible D gene (5 bases). This clonotype originated in a man aged 40-49 years with acute or convalescent COVID-19. Sequenced: peripheral blood. Here the CDR3 reads CSASEGPYGYTF. The CDR3 DNA reads as TGCAGTGCTAGTGAGGGGCCCTATGGCTACACCTTC.